This T cell receptor beta chain was found in a study of cytomegalovirus exposure and HLA in healthy donors. Per the germline V gene, CDR1 is MNHNS and CDR2 is SASEGT. Between the trimmed V and J ends, which lost 3 bases and 2 bases, there was a span of 14 bases. This CDR3 region has 15 residues. In this sample, this clone turned up a few times. Its target is unknown. PCR involved 60 Vbeta and 13 Jbeta primers. Measured with immunoSEQ multiplex PCR; TCRdb has only the in-frame clones, and not every one. In the table there are around 120,000 clones, roughly 82% of which are singletons. Regarding the study as a whole: The authors later found TCR association rates varying by HLA locus, with DRB1 most and HLA-C fewest. The HLA-A and HLA-B alleles of most subjects were reportedly predicted accurately from TCR beta sequences. Associated with cytomegalovirus, according to the listing, were 150 to 200 TCR beta chains.

The source is a boy aged 5-17 years in good health and CMV-seronegative. The V and J genes are TRBV6-1 and TRBJ2-7; possible D gene TRBD2, 5 bases. Sequencing used PBMCs. As DNA, the CDR3 is TGTGCCAGCAGTGAGGGCCAGGACTTACCCTACGAGCAGTACTTC. Amino acid sequence: CASSEGQDLPYEQYF.